The clone carrying this TCR beta chain has only a few counts. Antigen specificity is unknown. Without exception, sorted populations had purity beyond 98%. The source of the sample is a study of beta chain features in type 1 diabetes. Overall study findings and caveats: Type 1 diabetes patients had moderately but significantly shorter TCRB CDR3s in all four CD4+ subsets. Sequencing of cDNA might inflate the share of cells that strongly express TCR.

Reverse transcribing all isolated RNA meant expressed TCRB transcripts were sequenced. Each stem cell-like memory T cell sample yielded about 1 million reads on average. Assay used: immunoSEQ multiplex PCR; TCRdb lists only in-frame clones, some missing. The sample lists tens of thousands of clones; about three fifths were seen once. Trimming took 3 bases from V and 5 from J, leaving 20 bases between them. The length of the CDR3 is 16 residues. Germline V CDR1 and CDR2: SQVTM, ANQGSEA. The TCR was taken from a man aged 18 to 29 with type 1 diabetes. The chain links TRBV29-1 to TRBJ1-5; possibly TRBD1 for D (6 bases). Sequenced input: stem cell memory CD4+ T cells from blood. The CDR3 is CSVDIGLAAGDQPQHF. CDR3 nucleotides: TGCAGCGTTGACATTGGTTTGGCGGCAGGGGATCAGCCCCAGCATTTT.